What follows is one T cell receptor beta chain and its context. Its matching antigen is unknown. The donors comprised healthy bone marrow donors. The sample is drawn from a study of cytomegalovirus exposure and HLA in healthy donors. Germline lookup yields CDR1 GTSNPN and CDR2 SVGIG (reference sequence). Trimming cost V 5 bases and J 6 bases, with 17 bases left between them. The CDR3 spans 13 residues. The PCR had 60 Vbeta and 13 Jbeta primers. The repertoire was sequenced with immunoSEQ multiplex PCR; TCRdb's copy has only in-frame clones and lacks some. This table has some 200,000 clones, around 80% appearing once. The study, taken as a whole, reports: Reports indicated that the classifier achieved high specificity and sensitivity in diagnosing cytomegalovirus status.

The sample was PBMCs. The chain couples TRBV30 to TRBJ2-7; a weak D match, TRBD2 (6 bases). The source is a woman aged 60-70 years in good health and CMV-seropositive. CDR3 sequence: CAWGQTSPGEQYF. In DNA, the CDR3 is TGTGCCTGGGGGCAGACTAGTCCGGGCGAGCAGTACTTC.